This T cell receptor beta chain was sequenced for a study of shared clonotypes between healthy human individuals. Germline values: CDR1 SQVTM, CDR2 ANQGSEA. The CDR3 consists of 12 residues. After removal of 2 bases from V and 5 bases from J, the junction contained 2 bases not matched to a gene. This clone came up once. The table came from immunoSEQ multiplex PCR; TCRdb's copy has only in-frame clones and leaves some out. Found here are more than 2,000,000 clones, over 90% of them singletons; the top ten hold 0.39%. The source is a young man in good health. Some clones in this sample may be carry-over from other donors' samples. This sequence joins TRBV29-1 and TRBJ1-2; 7 bases match TRBD1. The sample was naive CD4+ T cells from PBMCs. Subset specified: CD45RA+ positively selected. Here the CDR3 reads CSVENRGYGYTF. As DNA, the CDR3 is TGCAGCGTTGAAAACAGGGGTTATGGCTACACCTTC. Complete variable domain (other parts from reference TRBV29-1 and TRBJ1-2): SAVISQKPSRDICQRGTSLTIQCQVDSQVTMMFWYRQQPGQSLTLIATANQGSEATYESGFVIDKFPISRPNLTFSTLTVSNMSPEDSSIYLCSVENRGYGYTFGSGTRLTVV.